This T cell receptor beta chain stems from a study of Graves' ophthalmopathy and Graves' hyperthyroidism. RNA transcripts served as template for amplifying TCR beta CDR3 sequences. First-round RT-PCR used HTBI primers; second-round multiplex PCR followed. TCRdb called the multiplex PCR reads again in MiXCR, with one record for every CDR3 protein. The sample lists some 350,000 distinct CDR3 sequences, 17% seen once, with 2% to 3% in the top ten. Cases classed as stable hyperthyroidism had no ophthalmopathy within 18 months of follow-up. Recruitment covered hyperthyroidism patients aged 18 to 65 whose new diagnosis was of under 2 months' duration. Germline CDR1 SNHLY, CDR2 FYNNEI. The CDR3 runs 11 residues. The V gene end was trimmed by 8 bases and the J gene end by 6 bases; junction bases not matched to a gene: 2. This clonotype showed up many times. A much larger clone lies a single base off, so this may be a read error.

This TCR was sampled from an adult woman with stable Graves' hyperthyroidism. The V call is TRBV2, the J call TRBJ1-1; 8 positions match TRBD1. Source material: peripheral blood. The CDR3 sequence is CASVQGAEAFF. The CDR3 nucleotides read TGTGCCAGCGTACAGGGGGCTGAAGCTTTCTTT.